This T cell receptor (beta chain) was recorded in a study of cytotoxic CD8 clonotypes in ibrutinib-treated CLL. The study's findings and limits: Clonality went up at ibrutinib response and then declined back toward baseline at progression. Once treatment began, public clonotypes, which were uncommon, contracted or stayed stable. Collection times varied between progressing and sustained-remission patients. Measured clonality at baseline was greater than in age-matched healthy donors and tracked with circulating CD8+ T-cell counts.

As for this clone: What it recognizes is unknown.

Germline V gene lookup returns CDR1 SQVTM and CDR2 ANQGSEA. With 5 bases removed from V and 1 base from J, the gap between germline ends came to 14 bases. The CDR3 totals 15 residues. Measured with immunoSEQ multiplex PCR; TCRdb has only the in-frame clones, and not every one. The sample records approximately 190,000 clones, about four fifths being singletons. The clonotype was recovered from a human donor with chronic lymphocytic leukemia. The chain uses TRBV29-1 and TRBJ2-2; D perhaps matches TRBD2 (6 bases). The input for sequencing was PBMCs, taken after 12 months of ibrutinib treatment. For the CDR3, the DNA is TGCAGCGTTAAGTACGGGAGTGGGAACACCGGGGAGCTGTTTTTT. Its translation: CSVKYGSGNTGELFF.